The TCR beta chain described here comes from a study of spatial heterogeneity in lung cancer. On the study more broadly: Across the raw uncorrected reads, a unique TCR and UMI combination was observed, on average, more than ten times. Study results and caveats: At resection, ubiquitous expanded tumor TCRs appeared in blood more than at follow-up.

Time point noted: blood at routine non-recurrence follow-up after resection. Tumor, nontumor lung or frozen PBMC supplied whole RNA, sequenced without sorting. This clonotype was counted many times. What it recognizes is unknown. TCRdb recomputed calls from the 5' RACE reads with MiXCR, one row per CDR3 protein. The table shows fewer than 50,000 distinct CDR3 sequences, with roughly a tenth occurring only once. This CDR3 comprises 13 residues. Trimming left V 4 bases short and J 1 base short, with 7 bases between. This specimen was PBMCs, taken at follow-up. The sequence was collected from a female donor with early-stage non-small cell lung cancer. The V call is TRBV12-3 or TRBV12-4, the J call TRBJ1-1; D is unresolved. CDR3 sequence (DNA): TGTGCCAGCAGTTCCCGAGGGAACACTGAAGCTTTCTTT. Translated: CASSSRGNTEAFF.